Listed here are 27 T cell receptor beta chains from one sample, sequenced in a study of CD8+CD57+ T cells in acquired aplastic anemia. Genomic DNA, the template, was used for profiling of the TCR beta VDJ and CDR3. MiXCR, applied by TCRdb to the reads, yields one record per CDR3 protein. This table holds 200,000 to 250,000 distinct CDR3 sequences, roughly 35% found once. The specimen sequenced was sorted CD4+, CD8+, or CD8+CD57+ T cells (not recorded which) from PBMCs. These receptors were taken from a human donor in good health, serving as a control.

The chain joins TRBV5-4 to TRBJ1-2; TRBD1 is a possible D gene (5 bases). The CDR3 is 18 amino acids. CDR1 is SGHNT, CDR2 YYREEE, per germline (reference sequence). V was pared by 7 bases and J by 3 bases, with 28 bases between. CDR3 amino acids: CASGSKGIDRPKYYGYTF. The DNA of the CDR3 is TGTGCCAGCGGCTCCAAGGGTATCGACAGACCGAAGTACTATGGCTACACCTTC.

This clonotype was counted many times. The rearrangement links TRBV15 to TRBJ1-4, with 9 bases identical to TRBD1. Trimming cost V 3 bases and J 6 bases; bases outside gene matches: 8. Germline lookup yields CDR1 LNHNV and CDR2 YYDKDF (reference sequence). The CDR3 has 16 residues. CDR3 region: CATSRDPGTGYEKLFF. CDR3 in DNA: TGTGCCACCAGCAGGGATCCCGGGACAGGGTATGAAAAACTGTTTTTT.

This clonotype was detected many times. The chain combines TRBV20-1 with TRBJ2-7; D gene unclear. The CDR3 runs to 15 residues. Trimming pared 0 bases from V and 5 bases from J, leaving 17 bases between. Looked up from germline, CDR1 is DFQATT and CDR2 is SNEGSKA (reference sequence). CDR3 region: CSARDRQRSWHEQYF. The CDR3 DNA sequence: TGCAGTGCTAGAGATCGCCAGCGAAGTTGGCACGAGCAGTACTTC.

The genes are TRBV25-1 and TRBJ2-3; no clear D. The germline V gene encodes CDR1 MGHDK and CDR2 SYGVNS. V was trimmed by 3 bases and J by 0 bases, leaving 7 bases between them. The CDR3 is made up of 14 amino acids. CDR3 region: CASSDPSSTDTQYF. The CDR3 DNA sequence: TGTGCCAGCAGTGACCCCTCTAGCACAGATACGCAGTATTTT.

Turning to this clonotype: A much larger clone differs from this one at a single base, so this may be a read error. This chain joins TRBV7-3 and TRBJ2-7; D may be TRBD1 (5 bases). The CDR3 covers 14 residues. CDR1 and CDR2 (germline): SGHTA, FQGTGA. V lost 0 bases, J lost 2 bases, and 8 bases lay in between. The CDR3 protein is CASSLTLGPYEQYF. The CDR3, as DNA: TGTGCCAGCAGCTTAACCTTGGGGCCCTACGAGCAGTACTTC. The whole variable domain, remainder taken from reference TRBV7-3 and TRBJ2-7, is GAGVSQTPSNKVTEKGKYVELRCDPISGHTALYWYRQSLGQGPEFLIYFQGTGAADDSGLPNDRFFAVRPEGSVSTLKIQRTERGDSAVYLCASSLTLGPYEQYFGPGTRLTVT.

This rearrangement joins TRBV2 to TRBJ1-2; tentative D call: TRBD1 (5 bases). Trimming shortened V by 8 bases and J by 0 bases, and 10 bases separated the two germline ends. The CDR3 length is 13 residues. Germline CDR1 reads SNHLY; CDR2 reads FYNNEI. CDR3: CASARGANYGYTF. The CDR3, as DNA: TGTGCCAGCGCTCGGGGGGCTAACTATGGCTACACCTTC.

This clonotype was seen more than once but under ten times. This chain uses TRBV6-1 with TRBJ1-1; D remains ambiguous. Per the germline V gene, CDR1 is MNHNS and CDR2 is SASEGT. CDR3 size: 14 residues. V was cut by 6 bases and J by 0 bases, with 11 bases left in between. CDR3 nucleotide sequence: TGTGCCAGCAGAAGAGTTTACATGAACACTGAAGCTTTCTTT. Encoded protein: CASRRVYMNTEAFF.

Turning to this clonotype: One junction end does not reproduce the germline sequence, and a read error may be involved. The chain has TRBV2 and TRBJ2-2; D possibly matches TRBD1 or TRBD2 (6 bases each). This CDR3 is built from 14 residues. CDR1 is SNHLY and CDR2 is FYNNEI in the germline V gene. DNA of the CDR3: TGTGCCAGCAGAGCAGGGGAGGTGAACGGGGAGCTGTTGTTT. Translating it yields CASRAGEVNGELLF.

Many counts were recorded for this clonotype. The chain combines TRBV20-1 with TRBJ1-2; a possible D gene is TRBD1 (6 bases). The germline gives CDR1 DFQATT, CDR2 SNEGSKA (reference sequence). The germline V and J ends were trimmed by 7 bases and 4 bases, with 19 bases remaining between them. CDR3 length: 14 amino acids. Written as DNA, the CDR3 is TGCAGTGTCGAGGACAGACAACATACCTATGGCTACACCTTC. Translating gives CSVEDRQHTYGYTF.

This clonotype has just one count. The V gene is TRBV25-1, the J gene TRBJ2-5; 10 bases match TRBD2. Trimming took 4 bases from V and 4 from J; bases not matched to a gene: 9. The germline V gene has CDR1 MGHDK and CDR2 SYGVNS. CDR3 size: 16 residues. DNA for the CDR3: TGTGCCAGCAGTGCTAATCTAGCGGGAGTTAGAGAGACCCAGTACTTC. This encodes CASSANLAGVRETQYF.

Ten or more counts support this clonotype. The chain employs TRBV27 and TRBJ2-7; D might be TRBD1 (6 bases). Trimming took 6 bases from V and 2 from J, leaving 11 bases between them. The CDR3 contains 13 residues. Germline V gene data show CDR1 as MNHEY and CDR2 as SMNVEV (reference sequence). The CDR3 here is CASRPDSPYEQYF. CDR3 bases: TGTGCCAGCAGGCCGGACAGTCCCTACGAGCAGTACTTC.

This clonotype was detected a few times. This could be a read error, since a much larger clone is one nucleotide away. The chain uses TRBV6-5 and TRBJ1-6; D is uncertain. V lost 2 bases to trimming and J lost 10 bases, with 15 bases between them. Germline CDR1 is MNHEY and CDR2 is SVGAGI. The CDR3 runs 15 residues. The CDR3 region is CASSYQGSTYSPLHF. The CDR3 DNA reads TGTGCCAGCAGTTACCAAGGGAGTACATACTCACCCCTCCACTTT.

This clonotype came up a few times. The chain employs TRBV5-4 and TRBJ2-1; 7 bases agree with TRBD1. V lost 1 base, J lost 3 bases, and 4 bases stayed unmatched. The CDR3 length is 15 residues. Germline values: CDR1 SGHNT, CDR2 YYREEE (reference sequence). In DNA form, the CDR3 reads TGTGCCAGCAGCTTGTTAGGGGGCGGCTACAATGAGCAGTTCTTC. It translates to CASSLLGGGYNEQFF.

The chain links TRBV2 to TRBJ2-7; D is perhaps TRBD1 or TRBD2 (6 bases each). This CDR3 region has 14 residues. The V and J ends lost 8 bases and 1 base respectively, with 15 bases between them. Looked up from germline, CDR1 is SNHLY and CDR2 is FYNNEI. This CDR3 reads CASSPWGASYEQYF. Here the CDR3 DNA reads TGTGCCAGCTCACCCTGGGGGGCATCCTACGAGCAGTACTTC.

Regarding this clonotype: One base away lies a much larger clone, so this may be a sequencing read error. The chain links TRBV6-1 to TRBJ1-3; no clear D gene. CDR3 length equals 15 residues. Trimming removed 2 bases from V and 2 bases from J, with 10 bases in between. Germline V lookup: CDR1 MNHNS, CDR2 SASEGT. CDR3 DNA sequence: TGTGCCAGCAGTGAATCGGTCACCCCTGGAAACACCATATATTTT. Encoded protein: CASSESVTPGNTIYF.

This clonotype was seen repeatedly, ten times or more. The gene calls are TRBV5-1 and TRBJ2-7, with D perhaps TRBD2 (6 bases). CDR1 is SGHRS and CDR2 is YFSETQ in the germline V gene. V lost 1 base and J 4 bases, leaving 15 bases between the germline ends. The CDR3 spans 15 residues. In DNA form, the CDR3 reads TGCGCCAGCAGCTTGTTTGGGCGGGATAGGTACGAGCAGTACTTC. It specifies CASSLFGRDRYEQYF.

This chain joins TRBV10-3 and TRBJ2-1; 7 bases align to TRBD2. Germline values: CDR1 ENHRY, CDR2 SYGVKD. This CDR3 contains 15 residues. With V trimmed by 8 bases and J by 9 bases, 16 bases remained unmatched. The CDR3, as DNA: TGTGCCATCCGGGAATTAGGGCGGGAGTTTGGTGAGCAGTTCTTC. Its protein product is CAIRELGREFGEQFF.

Ten or more counts support this clonotype. V usage is TRBV5-1 and J usage is TRBJ1-6, with a tentative D call TRBD1 (6 bases). The CDR3 covers 13 residues. The V gene's germline CDR1 is SGHRS and CDR2 YFSETQ. Trimming cost V 3 bases and J 15 bases, with 16 bases left between them. The CDR3 sequence is CASSWEGGVLLHF. The CDR3 DNA reads as TGCGCCAGCAGCTGGGAAGGGGGGGTACTCCTCCACTTT.

Regarding this clonotype: Because the CDR3 is missing its conserved closing phenylalanine or tryptophan, this is likely a read error. The chain carries TRBV15 and TRBJ2-7; the D is unclear. With 0 bases removed from V and 3 bases from J, the gap between germline ends came to 9 bases. Germline V lookup: CDR1 LNHNV, CDR2 YYDKDF (reference sequence). The CDR3 loop spans 14 amino acids. The CDR3 region has the DNA TGTGCCACCAGCAGAGATTTCGCGGTCTACGAGCAGTACTAC. It codes for CATSRDFAVYEQYY.

This clonotype came up many times. The chain carries TRBV20-1 and TRBJ2-2; D is ambiguous. This CDR3 comprises 11 residues. V dropped 3 bases and J dropped 4 bases, with 3 bases sitting between them. Germline V gene sequence: CDR1 DFQATT, CDR2 SNEGSKA (reference sequence). This chain's CDR3 is CSASGTGELFF. In nucleotides, the CDR3 is TGCAGTGCTAGCGGCACCGGGGAGCTGTTTTTT.

A few counts support this clonotype. The chain carries TRBV12-5 and TRBJ2-7, with 10 bases fitting TRBD1. CDR1 and CDR2 from the germline V gene are LGHNT and FRNRAP. V lost 6 bases to trimming and J lost 3 bases; unmatched junction nucleotides: 8. This CDR3 contains 15 residues. CDR3 nucleotides: TGTGCTAGTGGAGAAACCGGGACAGGGGTCTACGAGCAGTACTTC. Amino acid sequence: CASGETGTGVYEQYF.

The chain combines TRBV4-1 with TRBJ2-1; the match to TRBD2 covers 11 bases. V shed 2 bases and J 7 bases; nucleotides not matched to a gene: 10. CDR1 is MGHRA, CDR2 YSYEKL, per germline. CDR3 length: 17 residues. As DNA, the CDR3 is TGCGCCAGCAGCCAAATACAACTAGCGGGAGCTCGAAATGAGCAGTTCTTC. Translated: CASSQIQLAGARNEQFF.

This clonotype was observed at least ten times. The junction and the germline gene differ at one end; a read error may be behind it. This sequence joins TRBV11-2 and TRBJ2-3, with 9 bases that match TRBD2. This CDR3 has 15 amino acids. Germline assignment: CDR1 SGHAT and CDR2 FQNNGV. CDR3 region: CASTRTSEYTGTQYF. CDR3 coding DNA: TGTGCCAGCACGCGGACTAGCGAGTACACAGGTACGCAGTATTTT.

As concerns this clonotype: A single base separates this from a much larger clone, so it may be a read error. The rearrangement joins TRBV5-4 to TRBJ1-6; D possibly corresponds to TRBD1 (6 bases). Between the trimmed V and J ends, which lost 1 base and 7 bases, there was a span of 18 bases. The CDR3 has 17 residues. The germline CDR1 and CDR2 sequences are SGHNT and YYREEE (reference sequence). The CDR3 protein is CASSLWGIGGRNSPLHF. CDR3 nucleotides: TGTGCCAGCAGCTTGTGGGGCATAGGGGGGAGGAATTCACCCCTCCACTTT.

This clonotype was recorded at least ten times. The V call is TRBV7-8, the J call TRBJ2-5; D unclear. Trimming cost V 1 base and J 5 bases, with 17 bases left between them. Looked up from germline, CDR1 is SGHVS and CDR2 is FQNEAQ. CDR3 size: 16 residues. The CDR3 coding sequence is TGTGCCAGCAGCTTAGTTTTAGGGCAGGTTCGGGAGACCCAGTACTTC. As protein: CASSLVLGQVRETQYF.

This clonotype occurred many times. This chain links TRBV9 with TRBJ2-1; D not certain. The CDR3 has 13 residues. CDR1 and CDR2 (germline): SGDLS, YYNGEE. Trimming stripped 0 bases from V and 4 bases from J, with 5 bases between. The DNA for the CDR3 is TGTGCCAGCAGCGTAGCCTCGTACAATGAGCAGTTCTTC. Its translation is CASSVASYNEQFF.

Comments on this clonotype: This clone may be a read error of a much larger clone one base away. The chain employs TRBV7-9 and TRBJ2-3; D possibly corresponds to TRBD1 (5 bases). The CDR3 spans 14 residues. CDR1 is SEHNR and CDR2 is FQNEAQ in the germline V gene (reference sequence). The CDR3 nucleotides read TGTGCCAGCAGAGCAGCAGGGAACACAGATACGCGGTATTTT. Translation: CASRAAGNTDTRYF.